One sample yielded the 25 T cell receptor beta chains listed below, sequenced in a study of blood T cell repertoires in COVID-19. Data came from immunoSEQ multiplex PCR; TCRdb stores just in-frame clones and leaves some out. The table records fewer than 200,000 clones, approximately 86% of them present only once. Sample: peripheral blood. These receptors were collected from a man aged 50 or older with active or convalescent COVID-19.

The rearrangement joins TRBV18 to TRBJ2-1; 10 bases line up with TRBD1. Germline V gives CDR1 KGHSH, CDR2 LQKENI. This CDR3 comprises 15 residues. The trim removed 3 bases at V and 6 bases at J, leaving 5 bases unmatched. For the CDR3, the DNA is TGTGCCAGCTCACCCGGGACAGGGGTCCTCAATGAGCAGTTCTTC. It yields the protein CASSPGTGVLNEQFF.

V is TRBV10-3 and J is TRBJ2-7; a weak D match, TRBD1 (5 bases). V dropped 3 bases and J dropped 0 bases, with 12 bases sitting between them. This CDR3 is built from 15 residues. The germline V gene has CDR1 ENHRY and CDR2 SYGVKD. This chain's CDR3 is CAISESTGSSYEQYF. In DNA form, the CDR3 reads TGTGCCATCAGTGAAAGTACAGGTAGCTCCTACGAGCAGTACTTC.

The CDR3 region is CASSGTASGGARTGELFF. In nucleotides, the CDR3 is TGTGCCAGCAGCGGAACGGCTAGCGGGGGGGCGAGGACCGGGGAGCTGTTTTTT. This chain links TRBV5-4 with TRBJ2-2, with TRBD2 matching over 12 bases. V trimming: 4 bases; J trimming: 5 bases; junction bases outside the gene matches: 12. The CDR3 contains 18 residues. Germline V lookup: CDR1 SGHNT, CDR2 YYREEE (reference sequence). Complete variable domain (other parts from reference TRBV5-4 and TRBJ2-2): ETGVTQSPTHLIKTRGQQVTLRCSSQSGHNTVSWYQQALGQGPQFIFQYYREEENGRGNFPPRFSGLQFPNYSSELNVNALELDDSALYLCASSGTASGGARTGELFFGEGSRLTVL.

This sequence joins TRBV12-3 or TRBV12-4 and TRBJ2-3; no definite D call. V was cut by 3 bases and J by 5 bases, with 6 bases left in between. The CDR3 sequence is 12 residues long. CDR3 in DNA: TGTGCCAGCAGTTTGGCTGGAGATACGCAGTATTTT. Its protein is CASSLAGDTQYF.

The rearrangement links TRBV21-1 to TRBJ2-3; the table's D call of TRBD2 was not tested on the DNA. TRBV21-1 is described as a pseudogene. The CDR3 extends over 15 amino acids. The CDR3 loop is CASESSLVYTDTQYF. CDR3 coding DNA: TGTGCCAGCGAGTCCTCCCTGGTCTACACAGATACGCAGTATTTT.

This chain joins TRBV4-3 and TRBJ2-7; D is undetermined. The germline V and J ends were trimmed by 0 bases and 0 bases, with 12 bases remaining between them. From germline, CDR1 is LGHNA and CDR2 YSLEER. The CDR3 is made up of 16 amino acids. Here the CDR3 reads CASSQEYRSDSYEQYF. The CDR3 DNA reads as TGCGCCAGCAGCCAAGAATACCGGTCTGACTCCTACGAGCAGTACTTC.

This chain connects TRBV5-5 to TRBJ2-7, with D possibly matching TRBD1 (6 bases). V lost 6 bases to trimming and J lost 2 bases, with 15 bases between them. CDR1 is SGHKS, CDR2 YYEKEE, per germline (reference sequence). CDR3 length equals 14 residues. The CDR3, as DNA: TGTGCCAGCACCTTAGGGGGTCCGCCCTACGAGCAGTACTTC. Its protein is CASTLGGPPYEQYF.

The chain recombines TRBV12-5 with TRBJ1-1; 7 bases line up with TRBD1. This CDR3 contains 15 residues. Germline values: CDR1 LGHNT, CDR2 FRNRAP. V dropped 3 bases and J dropped 1; count of bases not matched to a gene: 5. CDR3 region: CASGFQQGPNTEAFF. The CDR3, as DNA: TGTGCTAGTGGTTTCCAACAGGGGCCGAACACTGAAGCTTTCTTT.

This chain links TRBV11-2 with TRBJ1-1; 8 bases agree with TRBD1. V was pared by 4 bases and J by 1 base, with 2 bases of the junction left unmatched. Germline V CDR1 and CDR2: SGHAT, FQNNGV. This CDR3 is built from 14 residues. CDR3 loop: CASSWGQANTEAFF. The DNA for the CDR3 is TGTGCCAGCAGCTGGGGACAGGCGAACACTGAAGCTTTCTTT.

In its sample, this clone was seen once. The chain is built from TRBV18 and TRBJ2-7, with no clear D. Trimming removed 2 bases from V and 2 bases from J, with 16 bases in between. Germline V CDR1 and CDR2: KGHSH, LQKENI. The CDR3 sequence is 16 residues long. The CDR3 DNA reads as TGTGCCAGCTCACCATCCGTCCCAAGCTCTACCTACGAGCAGTACTTC. Protein sequence: CASSPSVPSSTYEQYF.

The chain recombines TRBV5-1 with TRBJ1-1; tentative D call: TRBD1 (5 bases). Germline V CDR1 and CDR2: SGHRS, YFSETQ. Trimming pared 4 bases from V and 4 bases from J, leaving 11 bases between. The CDR3 contains 13 residues. CDR3 amino acids: CASSEAGSTEAFF. The CDR3 DNA is TGCGCCAGCAGCGAGGCAGGGTCCACTGAAGCTTTCTTT.

The V call is TRBV11-3, the J call TRBJ2-3, with TRBD2 matching 12 bases. V lost 3 bases, J lost 8 bases, and 9 bases stayed unmatched. The CDR3 consists of 16 residues. The germline CDR1 and CDR2 sequences are SGHNT and YENEEA. The CDR3 is CASSFSSGGAGSTQYF. Here the CDR3 DNA reads TGTGCCAGCAGCTTCTCTAGCGGGGGGGCCGGGAGTACGCAGTATTTT. Based on the CDR3 plus reference TRBV11-3 and TRBJ2-3, the full variable domain is EAGVVQSPRYKIIEKKQPVAFWCNPISGHNTLYWYLQNLGQGPELLIRYENEEAVDDSQLPKDRFSAERLKGVDSTLKIQPAELGDSAVYLCASSFSSGGAGSTQYFGPGTRLTVL.

The CDR3 sequence is CASSSTGGVLRDIQYF. The CDR3 bases are TGTGCCAGCAGTTCAACAGGGGGCGTTCTACGTGACATTCAGTACTTC. The chain carries TRBV11-2 and TRBJ2-4, with 9 bases matching TRBD1. With V trimmed by 6 bases and J by 8 bases, 14 bases remained unmatched. The CDR3 totals 16 residues. The germline V gene encodes CDR1 SGHAT and CDR2 FQNNGV.

CDR3 bases: TGCGCCAGCAGCCCCGGACTAGGGGGGGAGCAGTACTTC. Translated: CASSPGLGGEQYF. The gene calls are TRBV5-1 and TRBJ2-7; TRBD2 is a possible D gene (7 bases). The CDR3 is made up of 13 amino acids. Germline lookup yields CDR1 SGHRS and CDR2 YFSETQ. V was shortened by 4 bases and J by 7 bases, with 15 bases between the two germline ends.

V usage is TRBV2 and J usage is TRBJ1-3; 7 bases fit TRBD1. J lost 2 bases, V lost 8 bases, and 3 bases had no gene match. Germline CDR1 SNHLY, CDR2 FYNNEI. The CDR3 has 13 amino acids. In nucleotides, the CDR3 is TGTGCCAGCGGACAGGCCACTGGAAACACCATATATTTT. Translation gives CASGQATGNTIYF.

The V call is TRBV10-3, the J call TRBJ2-2, with D tentatively TRBD1 (6 bases). Germline CDR1 ENHRY, CDR2 SYGVKD. The length of the CDR3 is 13 residues. The V end was cut by 7 bases, the J end by 7 bases, with 13 bases between. Here the CDR3 DNA reads TGTGCCATCATGCAGGGGTCATTCGGGGAGCTGTTTTTT. It yields the protein CAIMQGSFGELFF.

This clone has only a few counts. J is TRBJ2-7 and V is TRBV28, with D maybe TRBD1 (5 bases). Per germline, CDR1 MDHEN and CDR2 SYDVKM. The CDR3 spans 19 residues. Trimming removed 4 bases from V and 7 bases from J, with 32 bases in between. The chain's CDR3 is CASSSTYELGPLGRGEQYF. The CDR3 nucleotides are TGTGCCAGCAGTTCTACTTACGAACTGGGCCCACTTGGTAGGGGTGAGCAGTACTTC.

This clone came up a few times. J is TRBJ2-7 and V is TRBV7-9; 9 nucleotides match TRBD2. The length of the CDR3 is 13 residues. V gave up 5 bases and J gave up 6 bases; unmatched junction bases: 5. Germline V gene lookup returns CDR1 SEHNR and CDR2 FQNEAQ (reference sequence). This CDR3 is CASSRKREAEQYF. CDR3 coding DNA: TGTGCCAGCAGCCGTAAGCGGGAGGCCGAGCAGTACTTC.

The rearrangement joins TRBV29-1 to TRBJ2-7; 7 nucleotides agree with TRBD1. Trimming removed 0 bases from V and 2 bases from J; junction bases left unmatched: 10. The CDR3 loop spans 16 amino acids. The germline V gene has CDR1 SQVTM and CDR2 ANQGSEA. CDR3 bases: TGCAGCGTTGAAGACGTAGGGGGCGCTACCCCCTACGAGCAGTACTTC. As protein: CSVEDVGGATPYEQYF.

This clone was seen only once. This chain links TRBV5-6 with TRBJ2-5; a weak D match, TRBD1 (6 bases). Trimming took 0 bases from V and 5 from J, leaving 11 bases between them. CDR1 is SGHDT, CDR2 YYEEEE, per germline. This CDR3 comprises 14 residues. DNA for the CDR3: TGTGCCAGCAGCTTGGTACAGGGTGGGGAGACCCAGTACTTC. This translates into CASSLVQGGETQYF.

The chain carries TRBV4-3 and TRBJ2-2, with 14 nucleotides matching TRBD2. Looked up from germline, CDR1 is LGHNA and CDR2 is YSLEER. Unmatched junction bases numbered 5, after V lost 8 bases and J lost 0 bases. The CDR3 contains 17 residues. CDR3 in amino acids: CASSRTSGGTNTGELFF. CDR3 DNA sequence: TGCGCCAGCTCCAGGACTAGCGGGGGGACGAACACCGGGGAGCTGTTTTTT.

V and J are TRBV4-1 and TRBJ1-5; D call uncertain. Germline V CDR1 and CDR2: MGHRA, YSYEKL. Trimming stripped 0 bases from V and 0 bases from J, with 9 bases between. The length of the CDR3 is 16 residues. CDR3 sequence: CASSQERGYSNQPQHF. The CDR3 DNA sequence: TGCGCCAGCAGCCAAGAAAGAGGCTATAGCAATCAGCCCCAGCATTTT.

V is TRBV7-2 and J is TRBJ2-2; D not resolved. The CDR3 runs to 15 residues. CDR1 and CDR2 from the germline V gene are SGHTA and FQGNSA. V was trimmed by 1 base and J by 0 bases, leaving 6 bases between them. The CDR3 nucleotides read TGTGCCAGCAGCTTAGATCCAGCGAACACCGGGGAGCTGTTTTTT. Protein: CASSLDPANTGELFF.

V usage is TRBV10-3 and J usage is TRBJ1-4, with D possibly TRBD1 on 6 matching bases. The CDR3 covers 15 residues. Trimming pared 4 bases from V and 0 bases from J, leaving 9 bases between. The V gene's germline CDR1 is ENHRY and CDR2 SYGVKD. The CDR3 loop reads CAISGTDSTNEKLFF. The CDR3, as DNA: TGTGCCATCAGTGGGACAGATTCAACTAATGAAAAACTGTTTTTT.

The rearrangement uses TRBV6-6 and TRBJ1-5; a weak D match, TRBD1 (6 bases). This CDR3 has 16 residues. Per the germline V gene, CDR1 is MNHNY and CDR2 is SVGAGI (reference sequence). Trimming left V 0 bases short and J 1 base short, with 10 bases between. The DNA of the CDR3 is TGTGCCAGCAGTTACTCGAGGACAGTAAGCAATCAGCCCCAGCATTTT. Amino acid sequence: CASSYSRTVSNQPQHF.